The present entry profiles one T cell receptor (beta chain) with its context. Its antigen is not known. This entry is derived from a study of Ad26.COV2.S vaccination and SARS-CoV-2 variants. Study at large: COV1001, an Ad26.COV2.S trial, supplied this vaccine-arm donor. The authors gave Ad26.COV2.S intramuscularly, either once or twice 56 days apart.

The CDR3 totals 14 residues. From germline, CDR1 is MNHEY and CDR2 SVGAGI. With 8 bases removed from V and 0 bases from J, the gap between germline ends came to 12 bases. Treatment indicated: around 19 received Ad26.COV2.S at low or high dose, single or two shots; roughly five received placebo; per-sample allocation not given. Samples were taken on day 63 after the first vaccine or placebo injection. Data came from immunoSEQ multiplex PCR; TCRdb stores just in-frame clones and leaves some out. The sample includes some 640,000 clones, around 89% of them seen just once. General study points: Participants in the vaccine arm had higher spike-specific TCR breadth; placebo recipients had lower.

The chain combines TRBV6-5 with TRBJ2-3; D might be TRBD2 (5 bases). The sequenced sample was peripheral blood, obtained in a trial of Ad26.COV2.S vaccine versus placebo. This clonotype originated in a person between 18 and 59 years old who received the Ad26.COV2.S COVID-19 vaccine or a placebo. The CDR3 bases are TGTGCCAGCCACCCCCCGGGGAGCACAGATACGCAGTATTTT. Translation gives CASHPPGSTDTQYF.